Each of the 27 T cell receptor beta chains below was sequenced from the same sample in a study of CD8 T cells in Susac syndrome. cDNA came from approximately 0.5 to 1 ug RNA primed by random hexamers. Each CDR3 protein is one row after TCRdb ran MiXCR on the immunoSEQ multiplex PCR reads. The sample holds roughly 120,000 distinct CDR3 sequences; more than 85% are singletons and the top ten take roughly 0.094%. The sequenced sample was CD4+ T cells from PBMCs. These receptors were taken from a human donor with multiple sclerosis.

J is TRBJ2-3 and V is TRBV23-1; D perhaps matches TRBD1 (7 bases). TRBV23-1 is recorded as an ORF, its role being uncertain. This CDR3 has 15 residues. The V and J ends lost 0 bases and 5 bases respectively, with 12 bases between them. In DNA, the CDR3 is TGCGCCAGCAGTCAATCGGAGGGGGCAAGAGATACGCAGTATTTT. The encoded protein is CASSQSEGARDTQYF.

This rearrangement joins TRBV29-1 to TRBJ1-3, with unresolved D. V shed 3 bases and J shed 0 bases, with 9 bases lying between them. The CDR3 spans 14 residues. CDR1 is SQVTM and CDR2 is ANQGSEA in the germline V gene. The CDR3 reads CSVETESSGNTIYF. As DNA, the CDR3 is TGCAGCGTTGAGACGGAAAGCTCTGGAAACACCATATATTTT.

The chain employs TRBV6-1 and TRBJ1-5, with 7 bases lining up with TRBD1. V trimming: 8 bases; J trimming: 4 bases; junction bases outside the gene matches: 2. The CDR3 sequence is 12 residues long. Germline values: CDR1 MNHNS, CDR2 SASEGT. The CDR3 coding sequence is TGTGCCAGCCACAGGGGAAATCAGCCCCAGCATTTT. Encoded protein: CASHRGNQPQHF.

The gene calls are TRBV6-1 and TRBJ2-5; D is possibly TRBD1 (5 bases). The V gene's germline CDR1 is MNHNS and CDR2 SASEGT. CDR3 length equals 14 residues. V was shortened by 8 bases and J by 0 bases, with 13 bases between the two germline ends. DNA for the CDR3: TGTGCCAGCCGATTCTCCAGGGACCAAGAGACCCAGTACTTC. Protein product: CASRFSRDQETQYF.

This chain uses TRBV29-1 with TRBJ2-3; 8 nucleotides line up with TRBD1. The V gene's germline CDR1 is SQVTM and CDR2 ANQGSEA. This CDR3 has 14 residues. With V trimmed by 7 bases and J by 0 bases, 6 bases remained unmatched. DNA for the CDR3: TGCAGCGCCAGACAGGGGTCTAGCACAGATACGCAGTATTTT. Translation: CSARQGSSTDTQYF.

The CDR3 sequence is CATSRDSGGGSYGYTF. Written as DNA, the CDR3 is TGTGCCACCAGCAGAGACTCAGGGGGAGGTAGCTATGGCTACACCTTC. The gene calls are TRBV15 and TRBJ1-2, with 7 bases identical to TRBD1. CDR1 and CDR2 from the germline V gene are LNHNV and YYDKDF (reference sequence). The CDR3 totals 16 residues. With V trimmed by 0 bases and J by 4 bases, 8 bases remained unmatched.

The chain uses TRBV27 and TRBJ2-7, with TRBD1 identical over 7 bases. V trimming: 5 bases; J trimming: 6 bases; junction bases outside the gene matches: 19. The CDR3 length is 17 residues. Looked up from germline, CDR1 is MNHEY and CDR2 is SMNVEV (reference sequence). The CDR3 region has the DNA TGTGCCAGCAGTACAACCCAAGCAGGGGGAGACGACCCCGAGCAGTACTTC. Its protein product is CASSTTQAGGDDPEQYF.

The V gene is TRBV20-1, the J gene TRBJ1-5, with D maybe TRBD1 (5 bases). Germline CDR1 and CDR2: DFQATT and SNEGSKA (reference sequence). The CDR3 length is 11 residues. V lost 6 bases and J 6 bases, leaving 9 bases between the germline ends. As DNA, the CDR3 is TGCAGTGCCACTAGGGGTCAGCCCCAGCATTTT. This sequence encodes CSATRGQPQHF.

The chain carries TRBV12-3 or TRBV12-4 and TRBJ2-7; TRBD2 aligns across 9 bases. The junction had 5 bases not matched to a gene; V was cut back by 2 bases and J by 3 bases. CDR3 length: 15 amino acids. CDR3 DNA: TGTGCCAGCAGTTTATACGGGCGGGGGGGCTACGAGCAGTACTTC. It yields the protein CASSLYGRGGYEQYF.

The chain is built from TRBV5-1 and TRBJ2-7, with a weak D call TRBD2 (6 bases). V lost 4 bases, J lost 4 bases, and 18 bases lay in between. This CDR3 spans 15 amino acids. Looked up from germline, CDR1 is SGHRS and CDR2 is YFSETQ. The CDR3 sequence: CASSGGDWVSYEQYF. As DNA, the CDR3 is TGCGCCAGCAGCGGAGGGGATTGGGTGTCTTACGAGCAGTACTTC. The full variable domain, rest sourced from reference TRBV5-1 and TRBJ2-7, is KAGVTQTPRYLIKTRGQQVTLSCSPISGHRSVSWYQQTPGQGLQFLFEYFSETQRNKGNFPGRFSGRQFSNSRSEMNVSTLELGDSALYLCASSGGDWVSYEQYFGPGTRLTVT.

This clonotype was counted once. This rearrangement joins TRBV6-4 to TRBJ2-1; 11 bases are shared with TRBD1. The CDR3 extends over 13 amino acids. The V gene's germline CDR1 is MRHNA and CDR2 SNTAGT. J gave up 7 bases and V 8 bases, and 4 bases lay outside the gene matches. This CDR3 reads CASGTGGMNEQFF. CDR3 in DNA: TGTGCCAGCGGGACAGGGGGAATGAATGAGCAGTTCTTC.

This sequence joins TRBV9 and TRBJ2-1; 8 positions agree with TRBD2. Germline trimming cut 1 base from V and 10 bases from J; bases unmatched to any gene: 10. The CDR3 has 15 amino acids. Germline lookup yields CDR1 SGDLS and CDR2 YYNGEE. CDR3 in DNA: TGTGCCAGCAGCGTACAAGCGGGGGCGGATGAGGAGCAGTTCTTC. Amino acids: CASSVQAGADEEQFF. Full variable domain (missing parts from reference TRBV9 and TRBJ2-1): DSGVTQTPKHLITATGQRVTLRCSPRSGDLSVYWYQQSLDQGLQFLIQYYNGEERAKGNILERFSAQQFPDLHSELNLSSLELGDSALYFCASSVQAGADEEQFFGPGTRLTVL.

The V and J genes are TRBV4-3 and TRBJ2-1, with no clear D. Germline values: CDR1 LGHNA, CDR2 YSLEER. The CDR3 length is 18 residues. Trimming removed 0 bases from V and 2 bases from J, with 17 bases in between. In DNA, the CDR3 is TGCGCCAGCAGCCAAGACCACCCCTCAGGTTTCCCCTACAATGAGCAGTTCTTC. It codes for CASSQDHPSGFPYNEQFF.

The chain recombines TRBV5-1 with TRBJ2-7; D assignment may be TRBD1 or TRBD2 (5 bases each). V lost 2 bases and J 7 bases, leaving 19 bases between the germline ends. CDR1 is SGHRS, CDR2 YFSETQ, per germline. The CDR3 sequence is 15 residues long. In nucleotides, the CDR3 is TGCGCCAGCAGCTTAGCCCAGGGCAGTTCGGGAGAGCAGTACTTC. It encodes CASSLAQGSSGEQYF.

The rearrangement joins TRBV9 to TRBJ2-7; the match to TRBD2 covers 9 bases. Germline CDR1 SGDLS, CDR2 YYNGEE. This CDR3 is built from 17 residues. The V and J ends lost 0 bases and 5 bases, in that order; junction bases with no gene match: 12. CDR3 DNA: TGTGCCAGCAGCGTAGGAAGGATGGCTAGCGGGGTACACGAGCAGTACTTC. This gives the protein CASSVGRMASGVHEQYF. The full variable domain, with the rest looked up from reference TRBV9 and TRBJ2-7, is DSGVTQTPKHLITATGQRVTLRCSPRSGDLSVYWYQQSLDQGLQFLIQYYNGEERAKGNILERFSAQQFPDLHSELNLSSLELGDSALYFCASSVGRMASGVHEQYFGPGTRLTVT.

V is TRBV2 and J is TRBJ1-2; 8 nucleotides agree with TRBD1. Germline assignment: CDR1 SNHLY and CDR2 FYNNEI. V lost 7 bases to trimming and J lost 7 bases; unmatched junction nucleotides: 17. The CDR3 has 16 residues. The DNA of the CDR3 is TGTGCCAGCAAGTACGAATCTCAGACAGGGGCCGCTGGCTACACCTTC. It specifies CASKYESQTGAAGYTF.

This chain connects TRBV5-4 to TRBJ1-5; D is unresolved. CDR1 SGHNT and CDR2 YYREEE come from the germline V gene (reference sequence). The CDR3 sequence is 15 residues long. Trimming took off 4 bases at V and 2 bases at J, with 13 bases between the two ends. CDR3 nucleotides: TGTGCCAGCAGCCAAGACAAGTCCCGCAATCAGCCCCAGCATTTT. This codes for CASSQDKSRNQPQHF.

The J gene is TRBJ2-1, the V gene TRBV29-1; possibly TRBD1 for D (6 bases). The CDR3 is made up of 12 amino acids. Trimming removed 5 bases at V and 8 bases at J, with 13 bases between. In germline, CDR1 is SQVTM, CDR2 ANQGSEA. The CDR3 DNA reads as TGCAGCGTTCCTCGACAGGCCCATGAGCAGTTCTTC. Translating it yields CSVPRQAHEQFF.

The chain combines TRBV7-2 with TRBJ2-7; maybe TRBD2 (6 bases). CDR3 length equals 11 residues. The ends were cut back, 9 bases at V and 7 bases at J, with 13 bases in the middle. CDR1 SGHTA and CDR2 FQGNSA come from the germline V gene. The CDR3, as DNA: TGTGCCAGTGAGCAGGCGGGGGAGCAGTACTTC. It encodes CASEQAGEQYF.

The chain recombines TRBV9 with TRBJ2-5; D might be TRBD2 (6 bases). Germline V gene lookup returns CDR1 SGDLS and CDR2 YYNGEE. This CDR3 comprises 14 residues. Trimming took 4 bases from V and 2 from J, leaving 12 bases between them. The CDR3 sequence is CASSWGDIQETQYF. Written as DNA, the CDR3 is TGTGCCAGCAGCTGGGGGGATATTCAAGAGACCCAGTACTTC. The complete variable domain, with remaining parts taken from reference TRBV9 and TRBJ2-5, reads DSGVTQTPKHLITATGQRVTLRCSPRSGDLSVYWYQQSLDQGLQFLIQYYNGEERAKGNILERFSAQQFPDLHSELNLSSLELGDSALYFCASSWGDIQETQYFGPGTRLLVL.

V gene TRBV28 combines with J gene TRBJ2-1, with 10 positions matching TRBD2. Germline CDR1 reads MDHEN; CDR2 reads SYDVKM. The ends lost 8 bases at V and 3 bases at J; junction bases unmatched: 7. CDR3 length: 15 amino acids. CDR3 nucleotide sequence: TGTGCCAGCCCTCCCCTAGCGGGGGACTACAATGAGCAGTTCTTC. Its protein product is CASPPLAGDYNEQFF.

The chain uses TRBV11-2 and TRBJ1-6; 12 bases align to TRBD1. V shed 5 bases, J shed 9 bases, and the junction held 8 bases outside the gene matches. The CDR3 contains 16 residues. From germline, CDR1 is SGHAT and CDR2 FQNNGV. For the CDR3, the DNA is TGTGCCAGCAGCGTAACCGGGACAGGGGGCCTTTCACCCCTCCACTTT. Protein product: CASSVTGTGGLSPLHF.

In this sample, this clonotype turned up once. The V call is TRBV20-1, the J call TRBJ2-1, with D tentatively TRBD1 or TRBD2 (7 bases each). Trimming shortened V by 6 bases and J by 2 bases, and 14 bases separated the two germline ends. Germline V gene data show CDR1 as DFQATT and CDR2 as SNEGSKA (reference sequence). The length of the CDR3 is 14 residues. CDR3 nucleotides: TGCAGTGCAGGGGAGGGACAGCCCTACAATGAGCAGTTCTTC. Protein: CSAGEGQPYNEQFF.

The chain is built from TRBV15 and TRBJ1-2; TRBD1 matches at 12 bases. The V and J ends lost 5 bases and 8 bases, in that order; junction bases with no gene match: 12. Germline V lookup: CDR1 LNHNV, CDR2 YYDKDF (reference sequence). The CDR3 is 16 residues long. In DNA, the CDR3 is TGTGCCACCAGCTCTAGAACCGGGACAGGGGGCGTCGGCTACACCTTC. The encoded protein is CATSSRTGTGGVGYTF.

The rearrangement joins TRBV6-6 to TRBJ2-3; 8 nucleotides line up with TRBD2. Unmatched junction bases numbered 3, after V lost 6 bases and J lost 1 base. Germline CDR1 and CDR2: MNHNY and SVGAGI (reference sequence). CDR3 length: 14 amino acids. CDR3 bases: TGTGCCAGCAGGAAAGCGGGGGGCACAGATACGCAGTATTTT. The encoded protein is CASRKAGGTDTQYF.

This clonotype was seen a single time. The rearrangement uses TRBV9 and TRBJ1-1; D not certain. The length of the CDR3 is 13 residues. V was shortened by 0 bases and J by 4 bases, with 7 bases between the two germline ends. In germline, CDR1 is SGDLS, CDR2 YYNGEE. CDR3 nucleotides: TGTGCCAGCAGCGTAGTCGAGGGCACTGAAGCTTTCTTT. Translating it yields CASSVVEGTEAFF. Combining the CDR3 with reference TRBV9 and TRBJ1-1 gives the whole variable domain DSGVTQTPKHLITATGQRVTLRCSPRSGDLSVYWYQQSLDQGLQFLIQYYNGEERAKGNILERFSAQQFPDLHSELNLSSLELGDSALYFCASSVVEGTEAFFGQGTRLTVV.

This clonotype has just one count. The genes are TRBV4-3 and TRBJ2-7; D is uncertain. The CDR3 covers 15 residues. The germline V gene encodes CDR1 LGHNA and CDR2 YSLEER. V was clipped by 0 bases and J by 4 bases, with 13 bases between them. CDR3 amino acids: CASSQDPQTRYEQYF. CDR3 DNA sequence: TGCGCCAGCAGCCAAGACCCACAAACTCGGTACGAGCAGTACTTC.